These T cell receptor beta chains were read from a single sample in a study of T-cell reconstitution after alpha-beta-depleted transplantation in children. MiXCR was run by TCRdb on the PCR reads, yielding one entry per CDR3 protein. Of tens of thousands of distinct CDR3 sequences listed, about 7% are singletons. The sample was peripheral blood, taken 60 days after TCRalphabeta/CD19-depleted stem cell transplant. The receptors were sampled from a child under two years old who had a stem cell transplant for acute myeloid leukemia, so the T cells may come from the graft donor. CDR3s include the opening cysteine and the closing phenylalanine or tryptophan. A D gene is named only where the DNA matches it firmly. Size tells how often a clone was seen (once, few, many) or the class of an expanded clone, and some rows leave it out.

-	TRBJ2-2	TRBV6-1	many	CASSEGRDTGELFF	TGTGCCAGCAGTGAAGGGAGGGACACCGGGGAGCTGTTTTTT
TRBD2	TRBJ2-2	TRBV6-2/TRBV6-3	-	CASSSRTSGNTGELFF	TGTGCCAGCAGTTCGCGGACTAGCGGAAACACCGGGGAGCTGTTTTTT
-	TRBJ1-4	TRBV20-1	many	CSARDYPGQGPEKLFF	TGCAGTGCTAGAGATTACCCGGGACAAGGACCAGAAAAACTGTTTTTT
TRBD1	TRBJ2-7	TRBV7-9	few	CASSEGTGWGFSYEQYF	TGTGCCAGCAGCGAAGGGACAGGGTGGGGGTTCTCCTACGAGCAGTACTTC
-	TRBJ2-7	TRBV28	many	CASSLLGGLHEQYF	TGTGCCAGCAGTTTACTTGGAGGGCTTCACGAGCAGTACTTC
-	TRBJ2-7	TRBV5-1	many	CASSAGITYEQYF	TGCGCCAGCAGCGCAGGGATAACCTACGAGCAGTACTTC
-	TRBJ2-5	TRBV11-2	many	CASSLGDRLGETQYF	TGTGCCAGCAGCTTAGGCGACAGGCTGGGTGAGACCCAGTACTTC
-	TRBJ2-6	TRBV4-1	many	CASSHQGSSGANVLTF	TGCGCCAGCAGCCATCAGGGGAGCTCTGGGGCCAACGTCCTGACTTTC
-	TRBJ1-5	TRBV13	many	CASSLRGGPPQHF	TGTGCCAGCAGCTTACGTGGGGGTCCGCCCCAGCATTTT
-	TRBJ2-5	TRBV19	-	CASTPTDSRGETQYF	TGTGCCAGTACTCCAACGGACAGCCGGGGAGAGACCCAGTACTTC
-	TRBJ1-2	TRBV7-9	many	CASSLGDKWPHSYGYTF	TGTGCCAGCAGCTTAGGGGACAAATGGCCCCATTCCTATGGCTACACCTTC
TRBD1	TRBJ2-2	TRBV6-5	large	CASGVEDRGPGELFF	TGTGCCAGCGGGGTCGAGGACAGGGGGCCCGGGGAGCTGTTTTTT
-	TRBJ1-5	TRBV27	many	CASSLEVRSQPQHF	TGTGCCAGCAGTTTAGAGGTACGGAGTCAGCCCCAGCATTTT
-	TRBJ2-2	TRBV6-1	many	CASSEAGRYYTGELFF	TGTGCCAGCAGTGAAGCTGGCCGCTACTACACCGGGGAGCTGTTTTTT
-	TRBJ2-7	TRBV12-3/TRBV12-4	many	CASSTPQSYEQYF	TGTGCCAGCAGCACCCCACAGAGCTACGAGCAGTACTTC
-	TRBJ2-1	TRBV28	many	CASSFGYEQFF	TGTGCCAGCAGTTTTGGGTATGAGCAGTTCTTC
-	TRBJ2-3	TRBV5-1	many	CASSLAGHLQLTDTQYF	TGCGCCAGCAGCTTGGCCGGACACCTTCAGCTCACAGATACGCAGTATTTT
-	TRBJ2-5	TRBV24-1	many	CATSEAGTNEETQYF	TGTGCCACCAGTGAGGCCGGGACAAACGAAGAGACCCAGTACTTC
-	TRBJ2-3	TRBV20-1	many	CSASAYSDTQYF	TGCAGTGCTAGCGCCTATTCAGATACGCAGTATTTT
TRBD2	TRBJ2-1	TRBV4-3	many	CASSRGSGHEQFF	TGCGCCAGCAGCCGCGGGAGCGGACATGAGCAGTTCTTC
-	TRBJ2-5	TRBV7-2	many	CASSLRRQVLYQETQYF	TGTGCCAGCAGCTTACGCCGACAAGTATTGTACCAAGAGACCCAGTACTTC
TRBD1	TRBJ2-7	TRBV5-1	many	CASSLRTQGESYEQYF	TGCGCCAGCAGCTTGAGGACACAGGGGGAGTCCTACGAGCAGTACTTC
TRBD2	TRBJ2-3	TRBV3-1	many	CASSQGLAGLTDTQYF	TGTGCCAGCAGCCAAGGACTAGCGGGCCTCACAGATACGCAGTATTTT
-	TRBJ1-1	TRBV29-1	many	CSVEPRGGGSEAFF	TGCAGCGTTGAGCCCCGGGGCGGAGGATCTGAAGCTTTCTTT
-	TRBJ1-2	TRBV11-2	many	CASSLSGTNYGYTF	TGTGCCAGCAGCCTCTCCGGGACAAACTATGGCTACACCTTC
-	TRBJ2-3	TRBV5-6	many	CASSLVPQGRGDTQYF	TGTGCCAGCAGCTTGGTCCCGCAGGGGCGCGGGGATACGCAGTATTTT
TRBD1	TRBJ2-1	TRBV9	many	CASSIDRGRDEQFF	TGTGCCAGCAGCATAGACAGGGGGCGCGATGAGCAGTTCTTC
TRBD2	TRBJ2-3	TRBV20-1	many	CSANGWETSGGSIYF	TGCAGTGCGAACGGGTGGGAGACTAGCGGGGGCTCCATCTATTTT
-	TRBJ2-1	TRBV10-3	many	CAISRLGDEQFF	TGTGCCATCAGCCGACTAGGGGATGAGCAGTTCTTC
TRBD1	TRBJ1-4	TRBV7-9	many	CASSSPRDRGTEKLFF	TGTGCCAGCAGCTCCCCCCGGGACAGGGGAACGGAAAAACTGTTTTTT
-	TRBJ1-5	TRBV5-1	once	CASSEEGMGAQPQHF	TGCGCCAGCAGCGAGGAGGGGATGGGGGCTCAGCCCCAGCATTTT
TRBD1	TRBJ2-1	TRBV28	many	CASSSDRVDEQFF	TGTGCCAGCAGTTCGGACAGGGTCGATGAGCAGTTCTTC
-	TRBJ2-2	TRBV5-1	many	CASSLALGRTGELFF	TGCGCCAGCAGCTTGGCTCTGGGCAGAACCGGGGAGCTGTTTTTT
-	TRBJ2-7	TRBV20-1	many	CSARNSFYEQYF	TGCAGTGCTAGGAACAGCTTTTACGAGCAGTACTTC
TRBD1	TRBJ2-7	TRBV5-5	many	CASSLVPGQTYEQYF	TGTGCCAGCAGCTTGGTCCCGGGACAGACGTACGAGCAGTACTTC
-	TRBJ2-7	TRBV28	many	CASSFRQGPFEQYF	TGTGCCAGCAGTTTCCGGCAGGGTCCCTTTGAGCAGTACTTC
-	TRBJ2-5	TRBV18	many	CASSPRHRKETQYF	TGTGCCAGCTCACCGAGACATCGGAAAGAGACCCAGTACTTC
TRBD2	TRBJ2-2	TRBV18	many	CASSRTSGYRISTGELFF	TGTGCCAGCTCACGGACTAGCGGGTACCGGATTAGCACCGGGGAGCTGTTTTTT
-	TRBJ2-5	TRBV20-1	many	CSAPPGETQYF	TGCAGTGCCCCGCCGGGAGAGACCCAGTACTTC